The 24 T cell receptor beta chains listed next were all sequenced from one sample in a study of early T cells in non-severe SARS-CoV-2 infection. Each CDR3 protein gets one entry after TCRdb re-called the 5' RACE reads with MiXCR. The sample has about 86,000 distinct CDR3 sequences; about 15% are singletons. The sequenced sample consisted of whole blood. The receptors were gathered from an adult who was a healthcare worker with PCR-confirmed SARS-CoV-2 infection or an uninfected control (not recorded which).

This clonotype was found many times. The rearrangement joins TRBV7-8 to TRBJ2-7; maybe TRBD1 (7 bases). This CDR3 region has 17 residues. The V gene lost 3 bases and the J gene lost 4 bases, with 22 bases spanning the gap. Germline CDR1 and CDR2: SGHVS and FQNEAQ. CDR3: CASSFNAGQRIPYEQYF. DNA of the CDR3: TGTGCCAGCAGCTTTAACGCGGGACAGAGGATTCCATACGAGCAGTACTTC.

The chain joins TRBV7-3 to TRBJ1-2; no firm D call. V lost 1 base and J 2 bases, leaving 5 bases between the germline ends. This CDR3 is built from 13 residues. Germline loops: CDR1 SGHTA, CDR2 FQGTGA. The CDR3 DNA follows: TGTGCCAGCAGCTTAATGGGGAACTATGGCTACACCTTC. This translates into CASSLMGNYGYTF.

This clonotype was counted only a few times. The chain is built from TRBV7-8 and TRBJ1-2, with D perhaps matching TRBD1 (6 bases). CDR3 length: 16 amino acids. Germline V CDR1 and CDR2: SGHVS, FQNEAQ. V shed 5 bases and J shed 3 bases, with 19 bases lying between them. The CDR3 bases are TGTGCCAGCAGCACCTCGAGGGGGGGCGCCGACTATGGCTACACCTTC. As protein: CASSTSRGGADYGYTF.

This clonotype is labeled medium-sized. The genes are TRBV6-5 and TRBJ1-1; no clear D gene. Germline V lookup: CDR1 MNHEY, CDR2 SVGAGI. CDR3 length equals 15 residues. V was shortened by 0 bases and J by 5 bases, with 13 bases between the two germline ends. The CDR3 sequence: CASSYSGSVGTEAFF. CDR3 coding DNA: TGTGCCAGCAGTTACTCCGGCTCAGTTGGGACTGAAGCTTTCTTT.

This clonotype was observed a handful of times. The chain employs TRBV5-1 and TRBJ2-2, with D possibly matching TRBD2 (5 bases). V gave up 4 bases and J gave up 0 bases, with 16 bases separating them. The germline V gene encodes CDR1 SGHRS and CDR2 YFSETQ. The CDR3 sequence is 17 residues long. DNA for the CDR3: TGCGCCAGCAGCCCCCTCGGGGTTAACGCGAACACCGGGGAGCTGTTTTTT. Encoded protein: CASSPLGVNANTGELFF.

There are many counts of this clonotype. This chain uses TRBV7-3 with TRBJ2-2, with D unclear. This CDR3 is built from 14 residues. Trimming stripped 5 bases from V and 6 bases from J, with 13 bases between. Germline CDR1 reads SGHTA; CDR2 reads FQGTGA. The CDR3 loop is CASSTQVEAGELFF. The CDR3 bases are TGTGCCAGCAGCACCCAGGTTGAGGCCGGGGAGCTGTTTTTT.

Notes on this clonotype: This may be a read error, as it is one base from a much larger clone. The J gene is TRBJ2-7, the V gene TRBV10-3; TRBD2 might be the D (6 bases). Germline V CDR1 and CDR2: ENHRY, SYGVKD. Trimming removed 4 bases at V and 5 bases at J, with 6 bases between. The CDR3 consists of 11 residues. The CDR3 DNA reads TGTGCCATCAGTGGGGGGGACGAGCAGTACTTC. Amino acid sequence: CAISGGDEQYF.

Only a few counts were recorded for this clonotype. V gene TRBV5-1 combines with J gene TRBJ2-1; 7 nucleotides align to TRBD1. Unmatched junction bases numbered 7, after V lost 1 base and J lost 6 bases. Germline V gene lookup returns CDR1 SGHRS and CDR2 YFSETQ. This CDR3 is 15 amino acids long. The CDR3: CASSLTGVSFNEQFF. DNA of the CDR3: TGCGCCAGCAGCTTGACAGGGGTATCGTTCAATGAGCAGTTCTTC.

This clonotype was counted a few times. The chain carries TRBV7-8 and TRBJ1-1; D remains ambiguous. V dropped 2 bases and J dropped 3 bases, with 10 bases sitting between them. CDR3 length: 14 amino acids. CDR1 and CDR2 from the germline V gene are SGHVS and FQNEAQ. The CDR3 spells CASSLLREYTEAFF. For the CDR3, the DNA is TGTGCCAGCAGCTTACTACGGGAGTACACTGAAGCTTTCTTT.

The table lists this clonotype with a few counts. J is TRBJ2-3 and V is TRBV20-1; 12 positions match TRBD2. After removal of 3 bases from V and 3 bases from J, the junction contained 4 bases not matched to a gene. The CDR3 length is 15 residues. Germline CDR1 reads DFQATT; CDR2 reads SNEGSKA (reference sequence). The CDR3 loop is CSASGLAGGTDTQYF. The CDR3 DNA reads as TGCAGTGCTAGTGGGCTAGCGGGAGGGACAGATACGCAGTATTTT.

This clonotype was observed a handful of times. The chain combines TRBV18 with TRBJ1-1; 9 nucleotides match TRBD1. The CDR3 runs 15 residues. The V gene end was trimmed by 5 bases and the J gene end by 0 bases; junction bases not matched to a gene: 4. Germline CDR1 KGHSH, CDR2 LQKENI. The CDR3: CASSSTGGVNTEAFF. In DNA form, the CDR3 reads TGTGCCAGCTCATCAACAGGGGGCGTGAACACTGAAGCTTTCTTT.

This chain joins TRBV5-5 and TRBJ2-2, with TRBD2 as a possible D gene (6 bases). V was clipped by 2 bases and J by 0 bases, with 14 bases between them. CDR1 is SGHKS, CDR2 YYEKEE, per germline (reference sequence). The CDR3 length is 17 residues. DNA for the CDR3: TGTGCCAGCAGCTTAAGGGACTTCCAAGCGAACACCGGGGAGCTGTTTTTT. It is translated as CASSLRDFQANTGELFF. Filled out from reference TRBV5-5 and TRBJ2-2, the complete variable domain reads DAGVTQSPTHLIKTRGQQVTLRCSPISGHKSVSWYQQVLGQGPQFIFQYYEKEERGRGNFPDRFSARQFPNYSSELNVNALLLGDSALYLCASSLRDFQANTGELFFGEGSRLTVL.

J is TRBJ2-1 and V is TRBV7-6, with D tentatively TRBD2 (7 bases). The CDR3 is 11 residues long. Germline V gene lookup returns CDR1 SGHVS and CDR2 FNYEAQ. V gave up 5 bases and J gave up 9 bases, with 8 bases separating them. The CDR3 DNA follows: TGTGCCAGCAGCCGGGGGGCTGAGCAGTTCTTC. It translates to CASSRGAEQFF.

The gene calls are TRBV6-5 and TRBJ2-1; 10 bases map to TRBD2. V dropped 2 bases and J dropped 4; count of bases not matched to a gene: 2. This CDR3 is built from 15 residues. The germline V gene has CDR1 MNHEY and CDR2 SVGAGI. The CDR3 protein is CASSYGLAEYNEQFF. In DNA form, the CDR3 reads TGTGCCAGCAGTTACGGACTAGCGGAGTACAATGAGCAGTTCTTC.

This clonotype has just a few counts. V usage is TRBV13 and J usage is TRBJ2-7, with 12 bases fitting TRBD2. The V gene's germline CDR1 is PRHDT and CDR2 FYEKMQ (reference sequence). This CDR3 region has 16 residues. V dropped 5 bases and J dropped 0; count of bases not matched to a gene: 5. DNA of the CDR3: TGTGCCAGCAGCGCAGGACTAGCGGGGTACTCCTACGAGCAGTACTTC. Its translation is CASSAGLAGYSYEQYF.

This clonotype came up a few times. This chain connects TRBV18 to TRBJ2-7, with a possible D match to TRBD1 (5 bases). Germline-derived CDR1 and CDR2 are KGHSH and LQKENI. The CDR3 covers 15 residues. V lost 6 bases to trimming and J lost 0 bases, with 15 bases between them. CDR3 amino acids: CASSPQGIGSYEQYF. The CDR3 coding sequence is TGTGCCAGCTCGCCCCAGGGAATCGGCTCCTACGAGCAGTACTTC.

This clonotype showed up just a few times. The chain employs TRBV28 and TRBJ2-7, with no clear D. The CDR3 length is 15 residues. Germline lookup yields CDR1 MDHEN and CDR2 SYDVKM. V was pared by 4 bases and J by 0 bases, with 13 bases between. The CDR3 DNA is TGTGCCAGCAGTTCCCCAGCGAGGAGCTCCTACGAGCAGTACTTC. This translates into CASSSPARSSYEQYF.

This clonotype was seen a handful of times. The chain has TRBV7-6 and TRBJ2-7; 7 nucleotides match TRBD1. The CDR3 length is 14 residues. The J segment lost 5 bases and the V segment lost 5 bases, leaving 9 bases of the junction unmatched. Germline lookup yields CDR1 SGHVS and CDR2 FNYEAQ. In DNA, the CDR3 is TGTGCCAGCAGCACGCGACAGGGTCGCCACGAGCAGTACTTC. This codes for CASSTRQGRHEQYF.

There are a few counts of this clonotype. The V gene is TRBV6-5, the J gene TRBJ2-7; 7 bases agree with TRBD2. Germline CDR1 is MNHEY and CDR2 is SVGAGI. This CDR3 is built from 14 residues. V trimming: 7 bases; J trimming: 2 bases; junction bases outside the gene matches: 8. CDR3 nucleotides: TGTGCCAGCAACCCCGGGGGGATCCCCTACGAGCAGTACTTC. Translation gives CASNPGGIPYEQYF.

This clonotype was detected a few times. This chain uses TRBV20-1 with TRBJ2-7, with D maybe TRBD1 (8 bases). CDR3 length equals 12 residues. V shed 6 bases and J shed 3 bases, with 12 bases lying between them. Germline V gives CDR1 DFQATT, CDR2 SNEGSKA (reference sequence). CDR3 sequence (DNA): TGCAGTGCCCACAGGGGGGGCTACGAGCAGTACTTC. Translated: CSAHRGGYEQYF.

This clonotype came up many times. As DNA, the CDR3 is TGTGCCAGCTCACCACAGAGAGAGGGGACAGGGTATGGCTACACCTTC. It is translated as CASSPQREGTGYGYTF. The chain is built from TRBV18 and TRBJ1-2; 9 nucleotides line up with TRBD1. The V gene end was trimmed by 1 base and the J gene end by 5 bases; junction bases not matched to a gene: 8. Germline values: CDR1 KGHSH, CDR2 LQKENI. The CDR3 has 16 amino acids.

This clonotype occurred many times. The V call is TRBV29-1, the J call TRBJ1-1, with D tentatively TRBD1 (5 bases). Germline CDR1 and CDR2: SQVTM and ANQGSEA. This CDR3 has 12 amino acids. V lost 5 bases and J lost 1, with 8 bases in between. The CDR3 loop is CSVNQGNTEAFF. In nucleotides, the CDR3 is TGCAGCGTTAATCAGGGGAACACTGAAGCTTTCTTT. The full variable domain, rest sourced from reference TRBV29-1 and TRBJ1-1, is SAVISQKPSRDICQRGTSLTIQCQVDSQVTMMFWYRQQPGQSLTLIATANQGSEATYESGFVIDKFPISRPNLTFSTLTVSNMSPEDSSIYLCSVNQGNTEAFFGQGTRLTVV.

This chain joins TRBV5-1 and TRBJ1-1; D gene unclear. This CDR3 region has 14 residues. Trimming pared 2 bases from V and 6 bases from J, leaving 14 bases between. Germline CDR1 and CDR2: SGHRS and YFSETQ. This CDR3 is CASSFASPDAEAFF. DNA of the CDR3: TGCGCCAGCAGCTTCGCATCCCCAGACGCTGAAGCTTTCTTT.

This clonotype came up many times. J is TRBJ1-1 and V is TRBV5-1, with D perhaps TRBD1 (6 bases). V was shortened by 0 bases and J by 4 bases, with 13 bases between the two germline ends. This CDR3 contains 15 residues. CDR1 is SGHRS, CDR2 YFSETQ, per germline. The CDR3 is CASSLEDSDGTEAFF. CDR3 DNA: TGCGCCAGCAGCTTGGAGGACAGCGACGGCACTGAAGCTTTCTTT.